The 32 T cell receptor beta chains below all came from one sample that was sequenced in a study of shared clonotypes between healthy human individuals. The method was immunoSEQ multiplex PCR; TCRdb's version includes in-frame clones alone and lacks a portion of them. The sample carries over a million clones, 98% recorded once. Source material: naive CD4+ T cells sorted from blood. Subset of the sample: CD45RA+ positively selected. Source of these receptors: a man aged 30 to 39 in good health.

The chain has TRBV5-1 and TRBJ2-6; 10 bases map to TRBD1. CDR1 SGHRS and CDR2 YFSETQ come from the germline V gene. The length of the CDR3 is 18 residues. V gave up 4 bases and J gave up 0 bases; unmatched junction bases: 7. CDR3 DNA sequence: TGCGCCAGCAGCGAAGGGGACAGGGGCGCCTCTGGGGCCAACGTCCTGACTTTC. Translation: CASSEGDRGASGANVLTF. Full variable domain (rest looked up from reference TRBV5-1 and TRBJ2-6): KAGVTQTPRYLIKTRGQQVTLSCSPISGHRSVSWYQQTPGQGLQFLFEYFSETQRNKGNFPGRFSGRQFSNSRSEMNVSTLELGDSALYLCASSEGDRGASGANVLTFGAGSRLTVL.

The V gene is TRBV5-4, the J gene TRBJ2-7; tentative D call: TRBD2 (5 bases). Germline assignment: CDR1 SGHNT and CDR2 YYREEE (reference sequence). Trimming removed 4 bases at V and 6 bases at J, with 17 bases between. This CDR3 comprises 14 residues. The CDR3 DNA is TGTGCCAGCAGCCCGCAGTCGGCTAGCCCCGAGCAGTACTTC. It encodes CASSPQSASPEQYF.

This chain uses TRBV5-1 with TRBJ2-7; TRBD2 agrees at 12 bases. Germline lookup yields CDR1 SGHRS and CDR2 YFSETQ. Unmatched junction bases numbered 5, after V lost 5 bases and J lost 2 bases. The CDR3 has 15 amino acids. This CDR3 reads CASRLAGGGAYEQYF. DNA for the CDR3: TGCGCCAGCAGGCTAGCGGGAGGGGGGGCCTACGAGCAGTACTTC.

Points on this clone: This sample includes further DNA sequences coding for the same CDR3. The chain is built from TRBV28 and TRBJ2-1; no definite D call. Trimming cost V 5 bases and J 6 bases, with 2 bases left between them. The CDR3 has 10 residues. The germline gives CDR1 MDHEN, CDR2 SYDVKM. CDR3 loop: CASSTNEQFF. The CDR3 DNA sequence: TGTGCCAGCAGTACCAATGAGCAGTTCTTC. Complete variable domain (other parts from reference TRBV28 and TRBJ2-1): DVKVTQSSRYLVKRTGEKVFLECVQDMDHENMFWYRQDPGLGLRLIYFSYDVKMKEKGDIPEGYSVSREKKERFSLILESASTNQTSMYLCASSTNEQFFGPGTRLTVL.

J is TRBJ2-5 and V is TRBV11-1; perhaps TRBD2 as D (6 bases). Per the germline V gene, CDR1 is SGHAT and CDR2 is FQDESV (reference sequence). This CDR3 spans 17 amino acids. With 0 bases removed from V and 3 bases from J, the gap between germline ends came to 17 bases. The DNA for the CDR3 is TGTGCCAGCAGCTTAGCGCTAGAAAGGAGGGGAAAAGAGACCCAGTACTTC. Translated: CASSLALERRGKETQYF.

This clone was seen just once. The rearrangement uses TRBV11-3 and TRBJ2-1; D perhaps matches TRBD1 (5 bases). Germline V gene lookup returns CDR1 SGHNT and CDR2 YENEEA. The CDR3 extends over 15 amino acids. V was cut by 1 base and J by 4 bases, with 11 bases left in between. The CDR3 reads CASSLGSGRYNEQFF. DNA for the CDR3: TGTGCCAGCAGCTTAGGGTCAGGGCGGTACAATGAGCAGTTCTTC.

For this clone: Other DNA sequences from this sample encode an identical CDR3 as well. The chain carries TRBV5-1 and TRBJ2-3; D is ambiguous. The CDR3 has 13 residues. The germline V and J ends were trimmed by 0 bases and 5 bases, with 7 bases remaining between them. Germline lookup yields CDR1 SGHRS and CDR2 YFSETQ. As DNA, the CDR3 is TGCGCCAGCAGCTTGGCCGGAGTAGATACGCAGTATTTT. Translation gives CASSLAGVDTQYF.

The chain recombines TRBV7-2 with TRBJ2-5, with TRBD1 matching 10 bases. CDR3 length: 16 amino acids. The V gene end was trimmed by 1 base and the J gene end by 1 base; junction bases not matched to a gene: 3. Germline V gives CDR1 SGHTA, CDR2 FQGNSA. CDR3 region: CASSLGDRGFQETQYF. CDR3 coding DNA: TGTGCCAGCAGCTTAGGGGACAGGGGATTCCAAGAGACCCAGTACTTC. Filled out from reference TRBV7-2 and TRBJ2-5, the complete variable domain reads GAGVSQSPSNKVTEKGKDVELRCDPISGHTALYWYRQSLGQGLEFLIYFQGNSAPDKSGLPSDRFSAERTGGSVSTLTIQRTQQEDSAVYLCASSLGDRGFQETQYFGPGTRLLVL.

The gene calls are TRBV28 and TRBJ1-2, with 11 bases aligning to TRBD1. The CDR3 loop spans 15 amino acids. The V segment lost 6 bases and the J segment 5 bases; nucleotides outside the gene matches: 8. Per the germline V gene, CDR1 is MDHEN and CDR2 is SYDVKM. CDR3 in amino acids: CASSPPGTGGYGYTF. Here the CDR3 DNA reads TGTGCCAGCAGCCCTCCCGGGACAGGGGGTTATGGCTACACCTTC.

V usage is TRBV4-1 and J usage is TRBJ1-2; a weak D match, TRBD1 (6 bases). The germline V gene encodes CDR1 MGHRA and CDR2 YSYEKL. V was pared by 6 bases and J by 2 bases, with 16 bases between. The CDR3 loop spans 15 amino acids. The CDR3 reads CASSQTGLGNYGYTF. For the CDR3, the DNA is TGCGCCAGCAGTCAAACAGGGCTAGGGAACTATGGCTACACCTTC.

This chain joins TRBV10-3 and TRBJ2-1, with 11 bases matching TRBD1. With V trimmed by 7 bases and J by 9 bases, 11 bases remained unmatched. This CDR3 contains 15 residues. Germline values: CDR1 ENHRY, CDR2 SYGVKD. The CDR3 loop reads CAITTGQGVLGEQFF. Here the CDR3 DNA reads TGTGCCATCACTACGGGACAGGGGGTCTTAGGTGAGCAGTTCTTC.

The chain combines TRBV6-5 with TRBJ2-7; D ambiguous. Germline V lookup: CDR1 MNHEY, CDR2 SVGAGI. The CDR3 is 14 residues long. The ends were cut back, 0 bases at V and 7 bases at J, with 13 bases in the middle. The CDR3 sequence is CASSYSNILEEQYF. For the CDR3, the DNA is TGTGCCAGCAGTTACTCGAACATACTGGAGGAGCAGTACTTC.

This chain joins TRBV4-2 and TRBJ2-1; D is tentatively TRBD1 or TRBD2 (5 bases each). The germline V and J ends were trimmed by 4 bases and 3 bases, with 16 bases remaining between them. There are 16 residues in the CDR3. Germline assignment: CDR1 LGHNA and CDR2 YNFKEQ. The CDR3 sequence: CASSLAGTDNYNEQFF. CDR3 nucleotide sequence: TGTGCCAGCAGCCTCGCCGGGACGGACAACTACAATGAGCAGTTCTTC.

This sequence joins TRBV5-4 and TRBJ1-1; D is uncertain. Between the trimmed V and J ends, which lost 1 base and 7 bases, there was a span of 14 bases. There are 14 residues in the CDR3. Germline loops: CDR1 SGHNT, CDR2 YYREEE (reference sequence). The CDR3 DNA is TGTGCCAGCAGCTTGATGGTCCTATACCTTGAAGCTTTCTTT. It yields the protein CASSLMVLYLEAFF.

This chain uses TRBV6-1 with TRBJ2-5, with 13 bases matching TRBD2. Germline V gene sequence: CDR1 MNHNS, CDR2 SASEGT. The length of the CDR3 is 16 residues. V gave up 4 bases and J gave up 5 bases; unmatched junction bases: 7. The CDR3 region is CASSAGTSGIGETQYF. The CDR3, as DNA: TGTGCCAGCAGTGCCGGGACTAGCGGGATTGGTGAGACCCAGTACTTC.

This clone has just one count. The J gene is TRBJ2-7, the V gene TRBV14; maybe TRBD2 (5 bases). The CDR3 extends over 15 amino acids. Trimming left V 2 bases short and J 1 base short, with 12 bases between. Per germline, CDR1 SGHDN and CDR2 FVKESK. The CDR3 DNA is TGTGCCAGCAGCCAAAGTACCGGGGTATCCTACGAGCAGTACTTC. Amino acids: CASSQSTGVSYEQYF.

The genes are TRBV5-5 and TRBJ1-4, with D maybe TRBD1 (6 bases). The V gene lost 4 bases and the J gene lost 5 bases, with 15 bases spanning the gap. CDR3 length: 15 residues. Germline CDR1 is SGHKS and CDR2 is YYEKEE (reference sequence). Written as DNA, the CDR3 is TGTGCCAGCAGCGGGCAAGGACAGAGAAATGAAAAACTGTTTTTT. This gives the protein CASSGQGQRNEKLFF.

The DNA for the CDR3 is TGTGCCAGCAGTGAAGTTCTCGGATCTAGCACAGATACGCAGTATTTT. Its translation is CASSEVLGSSTDTQYF. The genes are TRBV6-1 and TRBJ2-3; no clear D gene. Germline V gives CDR1 MNHNS, CDR2 SASEGT. With 1 base removed from V and 0 bases from J, the gap between germline ends came to 11 bases. CDR3 length: 16 residues.

The rearrangement links TRBV5-1 to TRBJ2-7; 9 bases are shared with TRBD2. The V and J ends lost 0 bases and 2 bases, in that order; junction bases with no gene match: 6. CDR3 length: 16 amino acids. In germline, CDR1 is SGHRS, CDR2 YFSETQ. The CDR3 DNA follows: TGCGCCAGCAGCTTGGGGGCTAGCGGGGATACCTACGAGCAGTACTTC. Translation: CASSLGASGDTYEQYF.

The chain joins TRBV11-2 to TRBJ2-6; 7 bases are a match to TRBD1. CDR1 and CDR2 from the germline V gene are SGHAT and FQNNGV. This CDR3 is built from 16 residues. V was clipped by 7 bases and J by 3 bases; unmatched bases: 9. The CDR3 DNA sequence: TGTGCCAGCATCGCACAGGGGTTGATTGGGGCCAACGTCCTGACTTTC. It translates to CASIAQGLIGANVLTF.

V usage is TRBV5-4 and J usage is TRBJ2-5; D not certain. The germline gives CDR1 SGHNT, CDR2 YYREEE (reference sequence). V gave up 4 bases and J gave up 0 bases, with 19 bases separating them. The CDR3 sequence is 17 residues long. This chain's CDR3 is CASSHLVALGNQETQYF. The CDR3 DNA follows: TGTGCCAGCAGCCATCTGGTGGCCTTAGGAAACCAAGAGACCCAGTACTTC.

The chain joins TRBV7-6 to TRBJ2-7, with 14 bases aligning to TRBD2. V lost 0 bases, J lost 0 bases, and 13 bases stayed unmatched. Germline-derived CDR1 and CDR2 are SGHVS and FNYEAQ. This CDR3 is built from 21 residues. For the CDR3, the DNA is TGTGCCAGCAGCTTAGCGACGGTGTCAGGACTAGCGGGAGGTTCCTCCTACGAGCAGTACTTC. As protein: CASSLATVSGLAGGSSYEQYF.

The chain joins TRBV2 to TRBJ2-1, with 7 bases fitting TRBD1. Germline loops: CDR1 SNHLY, CDR2 FYNNEI. With V trimmed by 6 bases and J by 1 base, 6 bases remained unmatched. This CDR3 comprises 15 residues. CDR3 in amino acids: CASRADRASYNEQFF. CDR3 nucleotides: TGTGCCAGCAGGGCCGACAGGGCTTCCTACAATGAGCAGTTCTTC. The variable domain in full, with the rest retrieved from reference TRBV2 and TRBJ2-1, is EPEVTQTPSHQVTQMGQEVILRCVPISNHLYFYWYRQILGQKVEFLVSFYNNEISEKSEIFDDQFSVERPDGSNFTLKIRSTKLEDSAMYFCASRADRASYNEQFFGPGTRLTVL.

This chain uses TRBV11-2 with TRBJ2-1; D is ambiguous. Germline values: CDR1 SGHAT, CDR2 FQNNGV. V lost 0 bases and J lost 8, with 8 bases in between. The CDR3 runs 13 residues. The CDR3 region is CASSLEIGDEQFF. The CDR3 nucleotides are TGTGCCAGCAGCTTAGAGATAGGAGATGAGCAGTTCTTC.

V gene TRBV7-9 combines with J gene TRBJ1-1, with D perhaps TRBD1 (5 bases). Germline V CDR1 and CDR2: SEHNR, FQNEAQ (reference sequence). V was trimmed by 7 bases and J by 2 bases, leaving 11 bases between them. The CDR3 spans 13 residues. The CDR3 DNA reads as TGTGCCAGCACCTACGGGGGAAACACTGAAGCTTTCTTT. It encodes CASTYGGNTEAFF. Together with reference TRBV7-9 and TRBJ1-1, the CDR3 gives the full variable domain: DTGVSQNPRHKITKRGQNVTFRCDPISEHNRLYWYRQTLGQGPEFLTYFQNEAQLEKSRLLSDRFSAERPKGSFSTLEIQRTEQGDSAMYLCASTYGGNTEAFFGQGTRLTVV.

The chain links TRBV6-5 to TRBJ2-5; TRBD2 matches at 8 bases. Trimming at V came to 6 bases and at J to 1 base, leaving 7 bases not matched to a gene. CDR1 is MNHEY, CDR2 SVGAGI, per germline. The CDR3 consists of 15 residues. Here the CDR3 reads CASRFRLAPQETQYF. The CDR3 coding sequence is TGTGCCAGCAGATTTCGACTAGCGCCCCAAGAGACCCAGTACTTC.

The chain combines TRBV27 with TRBJ2-1, with D possibly TRBD2 on 5 matching bases. CDR3 length: 16 amino acids. Between the trimmed V and J ends, which lost 5 bases and 6 bases, there was a span of 20 bases. The germline V gene has CDR1 MNHEY and CDR2 SMNVEV (reference sequence). CDR3 in amino acids: CASSNLDWTTTNEQFF. The CDR3 region has the DNA TGTGCCAGCAGTAACCTGGACTGGACCACCACCAATGAGCAGTTCTTC.

The J gene is TRBJ2-2, the V gene TRBV15; no reliable D call. The CDR3 has 17 residues. Germline CDR1 reads LNHNV; CDR2 reads YYDKDF (reference sequence). Trimming took 1 base from V and 2 from J, leaving 14 bases between them. The DNA of the CDR3 is TGTGCCACCAGCAGAGGACTGGCCGATACAAACACCGGGGAGCTGTTTTTT. It yields the protein CATSRGLADTNTGELFF.

This chain links TRBV5-1 with TRBJ1-5; TRBD1 is a possible D gene (6 bases). The V and J ends lost 3 bases and 7 bases respectively, with 17 bases between them. Germline V gene lookup returns CDR1 SGHRS and CDR2 YFSETQ. The CDR3 length is 15 residues. The CDR3 spells CASSSGGQDGQPQHF. CDR3 bases: TGCGCCAGCAGCTCCGGGGGGCAGGACGGGCAGCCCCAGCATTTT.

CDR3 region: CASSQDPSEKLFF. CDR3 nucleotides: TGCGCCAGCAGCCAAGATCCCAGTGAAAAACTGTTTTTT. The gene calls are TRBV4-3 and TRBJ1-4; D gene uncertain. Germline V gives CDR1 LGHNA, CDR2 YSLEER. V gave up 0 bases and J gave up 7 bases, with 6 bases separating them. The CDR3 sequence is 13 residues long.

The chain has TRBV9 and TRBJ2-1; 9 nucleotides line up with TRBD2. The germline CDR1 and CDR2 sequences are SGDLS and YYNGEE. V trimming: 0 bases; J trimming: 5 bases; junction bases outside the gene matches: 6. The CDR3 covers 16 residues. The CDR3 is CASSVARVAGDNEQFF. The CDR3 region has the DNA TGTGCCAGCAGCGTAGCTAGGGTAGCGGGGGACAATGAGCAGTTCTTC.

The chain uses TRBV27 and TRBJ2-7; possibly TRBD1 for D (5 bases). Per the germline V gene, CDR1 is MNHEY and CDR2 is SMNVEV (reference sequence). The V gene lost 2 bases and the J gene lost 0 bases, with 11 bases spanning the gap. The CDR3 runs 15 residues. CDR3 nucleotide sequence: TGTGCCAGCAGTTTACAGGGCCGTAGCTCCTACGAGCAGTACTTC. Translated, it gives CASSLQGRSSYEQYF.